The next 27 T cell receptor beta chains were all read from a single sample in a study of control samples from healthy donors and cancer patients. Measured with immunoSEQ multiplex PCR; TCRdb has only the in-frame clones, and not every one. Here the sample spans approximately 170,000 clones, around 94% being singletons. Sample: blood. These TCRs come from a man in his thirties or forties in good health.

This clone was seen a single time. J is TRBJ2-3 and V is TRBV9, with a weak D call TRBD2 (5 bases). The CDR3 contains 12 residues. In germline, CDR1 is SGDLS, CDR2 YYNGEE. The V gene lost 7 bases and the J gene lost 4 bases, with 10 bases spanning the gap. The CDR3 loop is CASGRVADTQYF. DNA of the CDR3: TGTGCCAGCGGGAGAGTCGCAGATACGCAGTATTTT.

This rearrangement joins TRBV7-2 to TRBJ2-7; D not resolved. There are 11 residues in the CDR3. The germline V and J ends were trimmed by 5 bases and 3 bases, with 5 bases remaining between them. Germline V CDR1 and CDR2: SGHTA, FQGNSA. The CDR3 DNA sequence: TGTGCCAGCAGCCGAGGCTACGAGCAGTACTTC. This encodes CASSRGYEQYF.

The genes are TRBV4-1 and TRBJ2-2; D not certain. The CDR3 extends over 16 amino acids. Trimming cost V 0 bases and J 3 bases, with 11 bases left between them. From germline, CDR1 is MGHRA and CDR2 YSYEKL. CDR3 in DNA: TGCGCCAGCAGCCAAGATGCGGCATTGGACACCGGGGAGCTGTTTTTT. Translated, it gives CASSQDAALDTGELFF.

Only a few counts were recorded for this clone. The chain recombines TRBV5-5 with TRBJ1-6; TRBD1 matches 10 bases. This CDR3 has 15 amino acids. Germline V gene data show CDR1 as SGHKS and CDR2 as YYEKEE (reference sequence). With 5 bases clipped from V and 7 bases from J, the junction kept 6 bases outside the gene matches. Here the CDR3 reads CASRNGQGENSPLHF. CDR3 nucleotide sequence: TGTGCCAGCAGAAACGGACAGGGGGAAAATTCACCCCTCCACTTT. Full variable domain (remainder filled in from reference TRBV5-5 and TRBJ1-6): DAGVTQSPTHLIKTRGQQVTLRCSPISGHKSVSWYQQVLGQGPQFIFQYYEKEERGRGNFPDRFSARQFPNYSSELNVNALLLGDSALYLCASRNGQGENSPLHFGNGTRLTVT.

The genes are TRBV15 and TRBJ1-6, with 7 bases matching TRBD1. The CDR3 contains 15 residues. Trimming at V came to 3 bases and at J to 7 bases, leaving 6 bases not matched to a gene. In germline, CDR1 is LNHNV, CDR2 YYDKDF (reference sequence). In nucleotides, the CDR3 is TGTGCCACCAGCAGGACGGGACAGCAAAATTCACCCCTCCACTTT. Protein product: CATSRTGQQNSPLHF.

This chain connects TRBV27 to TRBJ2-2; a weak D match, TRBD2 (6 bases). The CDR3 sequence is 18 residues long. Germline CDR1 MNHEY, CDR2 SMNVEV (reference sequence). The V end was cut by 4 bases, the J end by 6 bases, with 24 bases between. The CDR3 nucleotides read TGTGCCAGCAGTTCGTTCTTCGGCGGGGATGACTCTGCCGGGGAGCTGTTTTTT. Translation: CASSSFFGGDDSAGELFF.

The rearrangement uses TRBV15 and TRBJ2-3; 10 bases agree with TRBD1. The CDR3 is 17 amino acids. Germline CDR1 and CDR2: LNHNV and YYDKDF (reference sequence). J lost 3 bases, V lost 2 bases, and 8 bases had no gene match. The CDR3 spells CATSRQDRGHLTDTQYF. The CDR3 coding sequence is TGTGCCACCAGCAGACAAGACAGGGGGCATCTAACAGATACGCAGTATTTT. Combining the CDR3 with reference TRBV15 and TRBJ2-3 gives the whole variable domain DAMVIQNPRYQVTQFGKPVTLSCSQTLNHNVMYWYQQKSSQAPKLLFHYYDKDFNNEADTPDNFQSRRPNTSFCFLDIRSPGLGDTAMYLCATSRQDRGHLTDTQYFGPGTRLTVL.

The V and J genes are TRBV7-9 and TRBJ1-4; D unclear. V lost 5 bases and J 0 bases, leaving 10 bases between the germline ends. Germline CDR1 SEHNR, CDR2 FQNEAQ (reference sequence). This CDR3 has 15 amino acids. CDR3 region: CASSRSYATNEKLFF. Here the CDR3 DNA reads TGTGCCAGCAGCCGTAGTTATGCAACTAATGAAAAACTGTTTTTT.

V and J are TRBV10-3 and TRBJ2-7, with 10 bases matching TRBD2. This CDR3 has 15 residues. V gave up 0 bases and J gave up 7 bases; unmatched junction bases: 6. CDR1 is ENHRY and CDR2 is SYGVKD in the germline V gene. The CDR3 DNA reads TGTGCCATCAGTGAGTCAGCGGGAGGGCCTGATGAGCAGTACTTC. Protein product: CAISESAGGPDEQYF.

The rearrangement links TRBV2 to TRBJ1-4; TRBD1 is a possible D gene (5 bases). The CDR3 loop spans 13 amino acids. The V gene lost 8 bases and the J gene lost 4 bases, with 11 bases spanning the gap. Germline V gene data show CDR1 as SNHLY and CDR2 as FYNNEI. The CDR3 nucleotides read TGTGCCAGCTGGGGGAGAGGTAATGAAAAACTGTTTTTT. Protein sequence: CASWGRGNEKLFF.

The chain recombines TRBV6-5 with TRBJ1-6; no reliable D call. This CDR3 region has 13 residues. Germline assignment: CDR1 MNHEY and CDR2 SVGAGI. V was clipped by 2 bases and J by 10 bases, with 9 bases between them. The CDR3 bases are TGTGCCAGCAGTTACAGCGGGTACTCACCCCTCCACTTT. This gives the protein CASSYSGYSPLHF.

The V call is TRBV4-1, the J call TRBJ2-3; perhaps TRBD2 as D (6 bases). The CDR3 is made up of 15 amino acids. Germline CDR1 MGHRA, CDR2 YSYEKL. The ends were cut back, 4 bases at V and 4 bases at J, with 15 bases in the middle. CDR3 sequence: CASSPAIGGADTQYF. The CDR3 nucleotides are TGCGCCAGCAGCCCCGCTATCGGGGGAGCAGATACGCAGTATTTT.

The gene calls are TRBV2 and TRBJ2-3; no definite D call. Trimming stripped 5 bases from V and 4 bases from J, with 4 bases between. The CDR3 is 11 residues long. CDR1 SNHLY and CDR2 FYNNEI come from the germline V gene. Here the CDR3 reads CASSPSDTQYF. The CDR3, as DNA: TGTGCCAGCAGTCCTTCAGATACGCAGTATTTT.

The chain is built from TRBV2 and TRBJ2-3, with D possibly being TRBD2 (6 bases). CDR3 length: 10 amino acids. CDR1 is SNHLY, CDR2 FYNNEI, per germline. V gave up 4 bases and J gave up 13 bases, with 9 bases separating them. CDR3 nucleotides: TGTGCCAGCAGTGTAAGGGAGGAGTATTTT. It specifies CASSVREEYF.

CDR3 coding DNA: TGCAGCGTCTATCAGGCCGTCGGGGGCTACACCTTC. This codes for CSVYQAVGGYTF. The rearrangement uses TRBV29-1 and TRBJ1-2; no clear D. Germline CDR1 reads SQVTM; CDR2 reads ANQGSEA. The ends were cut back, 6 bases at V and 8 bases at J, with 16 bases in the middle. CDR3 size: 12 residues. Full variable domain (rest looked up from reference TRBV29-1 and TRBJ1-2): SAVISQKPSRDICQRGTSLTIQCQVDSQVTMMFWYRQQPGQSLTLIATANQGSEATYESGFVIDKFPISRPNLTFSTLTVSNMSPEDSSIYLCSVYQAVGGYTFGSGTRLTVV.

The rearrangement links TRBV7-9 to TRBJ2-2; D is uncertain. The V gene's germline CDR1 is SEHNR and CDR2 FQNEAQ (reference sequence). The CDR3 runs to 14 residues. Deletions cut 1 base from V and 0 bases from J, with 3 bases between. CDR3 loop: CASSLVANTGELFF. Written as DNA, the CDR3 is TGTGCCAGCAGCTTAGTCGCGAACACCGGGGAGCTGTTTTTT.

The chain combines TRBV18 with TRBJ2-1; no definite D call. The CDR3 runs 13 residues. V lost 3 bases and J lost 4, with 7 bases in between. Germline assignment: CDR1 KGHSH and CDR2 LQKENI. CDR3 sequence: CASSPERYNEQFF. The CDR3 DNA reads as TGTGCCAGCTCACCGGAGAGGTACAATGAGCAGTTCTTC.

This chain connects TRBV27 to TRBJ1-2; no definite D call. Trimming removed 8 bases at V and 6 bases at J, with 19 bases between. Germline V lookup: CDR1 MNHEY, CDR2 SMNVEV (reference sequence). The CDR3 runs 14 residues. The CDR3: CASGRTGSADGYTF. CDR3 nucleotide sequence: TGTGCCAGCGGTCGGACCGGTTCGGCGGATGGCTACACCTTC.

This clone has just one count. The chain links TRBV3-1 (or the pseudogene TRBV3-2) to TRBJ2-7; TRBD2 is a possible D gene (7 bases). Deletions cut 3 bases from V and 3 bases from J, with 9 bases between. Germline V gene sequence: CDR1 LGHDT, CDR2 YNNKEL (reference sequence). The CDR3 is 13 amino acids. CDR3 sequence: CASSQGGLYEQYF. Written as DNA, the CDR3 is TGTGCCAGCAGCCAGGGGGGGCTCTACGAGCAGTACTTC.

The chain is built from TRBV28 and TRBJ2-7; tentatively, D is TRBD2 (5 bases). Between the trimmed V and J ends, which lost 5 bases and 5 bases, there was a span of 19 bases. In germline, CDR1 is MDHEN, CDR2 SYDVKM. The CDR3 contains 15 residues. CDR3 protein: CASSALTRASHEQYF. CDR3 coding DNA: TGTGCCAGCAGTGCCTTAACTAGGGCTTCCCACGAGCAGTACTTC.

The rearrangement joins TRBV5-1 to TRBJ2-5; D is possibly TRBD2 (6 bases). Trimming took off 0 bases at V and 1 base at J, with 13 bases between the two ends. The CDR3 consists of 16 residues. Germline CDR1 SGHRS, CDR2 YFSETQ. DNA of the CDR3: TGCGCCAGCAGCTTGGGGCTGATGACTAGCCAAGAGACCCAGTACTTC. This translates into CASSLGLMTSQETQYF.

This clone was detected a few times. The CDR3 bases are TGTGCCAGCAGTCGACCAGATTACCTCTCTCCCCTCCACTTT. This translates into CASSRPDYLSPLHF. The genes are TRBV6-2 or TRBV6-3 and TRBJ1-6; D is unresolved. This CDR3 comprises 14 residues. The germline CDR1 and CDR2 sequences are MNHEY and SVGEGT. V was trimmed by 5 bases and J by 13 bases, leaving 18 bases between them.

V and J are TRBV6-5 and TRBJ1-2; D might be TRBD1 (5 bases). V dropped 8 bases and J dropped 2 bases, with 18 bases sitting between them. This CDR3 is 15 amino acids long. Per the germline V gene, CDR1 is MNHEY and CDR2 is SVGAGI. The CDR3 spells CASVRVRGRNYGYTF. CDR3 DNA sequence: TGTGCCAGCGTACGAGTGAGGGGCAGGAACTATGGCTACACCTTC.

The chain employs TRBV7-2 and TRBJ2-1, with TRBD2 identical over 13 bases. There are 16 residues in the CDR3. The germline gives CDR1 SGHTA, CDR2 FQGNSA. Trimming took 6 bases from V and 9 from J; bases not matched to a gene: 11. This CDR3 reads CASSPSGTSGKSEQFF. The CDR3 DNA sequence: TGTGCCAGCAGTCCTAGTGGGACTAGCGGGAAATCTGAGCAGTTCTTC.

In its sample, this clone was seen a few times. V gene TRBV7-9 combines with J gene TRBJ2-3; 7 bases are shared with TRBD1. CDR1 is SEHNR, CDR2 FQNEAQ, per germline (reference sequence). The junction had 1 base not matched to a gene; V was cut back by 3 bases and J by 4 bases. This CDR3 contains 13 residues. The CDR3 loop is CASSLTGPDTQYF. DNA of the CDR3: TGTGCCAGCAGCTTGACAGGGCCAGATACGCAGTATTTT.

The rearrangement joins TRBV18 to TRBJ2-7; TRBD1 matches at 9 bases. Per germline, CDR1 KGHSH and CDR2 LQKENI. The CDR3 has 18 residues. Trimming took 1 base from V and 5 from J; bases not matched to a gene: 15. CDR3 residues: CASSPLKGTGRGSHEQYF. CDR3 DNA: TGTGCCAGCTCACCACTTAAAGGGACAGGGAGGGGTTCTCACGAGCAGTACTTC.

The CDR3 protein is CASSGQTDEKLFF. CDR3 in DNA: TGTGCCAGTAGTGGACAGACCGATGAAAAACTGTTTTTT. V usage is TRBV19 and J usage is TRBJ1-4; a weak D match, TRBD1 (6 bases). Germline lookup yields CDR1 LNHDA and CDR2 SQIVND (reference sequence). Trimming stripped 5 bases from V and 6 bases from J, with 10 bases between. The CDR3 is made up of 13 amino acids.